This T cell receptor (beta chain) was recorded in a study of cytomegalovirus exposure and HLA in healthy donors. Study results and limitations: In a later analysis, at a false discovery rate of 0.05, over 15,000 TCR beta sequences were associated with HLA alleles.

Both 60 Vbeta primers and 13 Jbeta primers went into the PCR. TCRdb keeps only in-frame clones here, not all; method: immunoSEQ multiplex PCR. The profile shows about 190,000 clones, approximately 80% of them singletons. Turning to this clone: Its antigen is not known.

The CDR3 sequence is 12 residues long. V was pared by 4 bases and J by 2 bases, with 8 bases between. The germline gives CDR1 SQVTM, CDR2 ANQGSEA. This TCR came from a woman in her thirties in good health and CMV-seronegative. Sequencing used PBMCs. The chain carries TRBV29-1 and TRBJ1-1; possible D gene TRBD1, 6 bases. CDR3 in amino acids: CSVGQVNTEAFF. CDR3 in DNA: TGCAGCGTTGGACAGGTTAACACTGAAGCTTTCTTT. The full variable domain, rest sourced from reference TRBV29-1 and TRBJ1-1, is SAVISQKPSRDICQRGTSLTIQCQVDSQVTMMFWYRQQPGQSLTLIATANQGSEATYESGFVIDKFPISRPNLTFSTLTVSNMSPEDSSIYLCSVGQVNTEAFFGQGTRLTVV.